This TCR beta chain was found in a study of T cells in Graves' hyperthyroidism and ophthalmopathy. Study-wide context: Initial diagnosis, before any treatment, was when peripheral blood was collected. Findings of the study overall: Through a model of 13 V-J features, ophthalmopathy was separated from stable hyperthyroidism. For ophthalmopathy, model prediction preceded onset by a median approximately 6 months.

Researchers amplified the TCR beta CDR3 regions from RNA transcripts. A set of HTBI primers served as the primers for a first-round RT-PCR of the TCR CDR3. One entry per CDR3 protein, called by TCRdb with MiXCR from the multiplex PCR reads. This sample has roughly 650,000 distinct CDR3 sequences, with more than 15% found just once. With 6 bases clipped from V and 1 base from J, the junction kept 9 bases outside the gene matches. This CDR3 comprises 16 residues. CDR1 and CDR2 from the germline V gene are MNHNS and SASEGT. Ophthalmopathy cases met thresholds of Clinical Activity Score at least 3, NOSPECS grade at least 4 and duration under 3 months. This clonotype was detected many times. The antigen remains unidentified.

The chain joins TRBV6-1 to TRBJ1-5; 7 bases match TRBD1. The clonotype was recovered from a woman aged 40 to 55 with Graves' ophthalmopathy. The sequenced sample was blood. The CDR3: CASRPTGAWSNQPQHF. CDR3 DNA: TGTGCCAGCAGACCTACAGGGGCCTGGAGCAATCAGCCCCAGCATTTT.